This T cell receptor (beta chain) was documented in a study of cytomegalovirus exposure and HLA in healthy donors. General study points: What TCR beta sequences reportedly achieved was accurate prediction of HLA-A and HLA-B alleles in most subjects.

The CDR3 runs to 15 residues. The J segment lost 9 bases and the V segment lost 4 bases, leaving 13 bases of the junction unmatched. The germline CDR1 and CDR2 sequences are SGHRS and YFSETQ. PCR employed 60 Vbeta and 13 Jbeta primers. TCRdb keeps only in-frame clones here, not all; method: immunoSEQ multiplex PCR. The sample lists roughly 70,000 clones; roughly four fifths were seen once. About this clone itself: Its cognate antigen is unknown.

Healthy bone marrow donors made up the donor group. The sequence was obtained from a man aged 50 to 59 in good health and CMV-seronegative. The chain uses TRBV5-1 and TRBJ2-1, with 7 nucleotides matching TRBD2. Sequencing was performed on PBMCs. The CDR3 is CASSGVVGGTGEQFF. Here the CDR3 DNA reads TGCGCCAGCAGCGGGGTAGTGGGAGGGACGGGTGAGCAGTTCTTC.